The 22 T cell receptor beta chains below were found in one sample sequenced in a study of blood T cells in healthy people across ages. It was with a sample-barcoded 5' primer and a J-beta primer mix that a second PCR of roughly 7 to 12 cycles was run. MiXCR, applied by TCRdb to the 5' RACE reads, yields one record per CDR3 protein. The table has more than 1,400,000 distinct CDR3 sequences, roughly 40% seen once; the top ten hold roughly 7.9%. Input material: blood. These receptors all come from a young woman in good health.

The chain recombines TRBV6-5 with TRBJ2-1; the match to TRBD2 covers 8 bases. V lost 6 bases, J lost 8 bases, and 12 bases stayed unmatched. CDR1 MNHEY and CDR2 SVGAGI come from the germline V gene. The CDR3 is made up of 15 amino acids. CDR3: CASSSTSGGWDEQFF. Here the CDR3 DNA reads TGTGCCAGCAGCTCAACTAGCGGAGGATGGGATGAGCAGTTCTTC.

The rearrangement joins TRBV10-3 to TRBJ1-1; TRBD1 matches 8 bases. Per germline, CDR1 ENHRY and CDR2 SYGVKD. Trimming at V came to 6 bases and at J to 4 bases, leaving 4 bases not matched to a gene. This CDR3 spans 13 amino acids. CDR3 in amino acids: CAIRKTGATEAFF. The CDR3 DNA reads TGTGCCATCAGAAAGACAGGGGCCACTGAAGCTTTCTTT.

Only a few counts were recorded for this clonotype. This chain's CDR3 is CASSFIAGGLFF. In DNA, the CDR3 is TGCGCCAGCAGTTTTATAGCGGGGGGGCTGTTCTTC. This chain joins TRBV5-1 and TRBJ2-1; 11 bases agree with TRBD2. The CDR3 contains 12 residues. From germline, CDR1 is SGHRS and CDR2 YFSETQ. V gave up 5 bases and J gave up 15 bases; unmatched junction bases: 7.

Of note for this clonotype: A much larger clonotype is one base distant, so this may be a read error. J is TRBJ2-1 and V is TRBV4-1; TRBD2 matches at 13 bases. CDR1 is MGHRA, CDR2 YSYEKL, per germline. V gave up 3 bases and J gave up 6 bases; unmatched junction bases: 5. CDR3 length: 16 amino acids. The CDR3, as DNA: TGCGCCAGCAGCCAGATAAGACTAGCGGGGGGCAATGAGCAGTTCTTC. Amino acid sequence: CASSQIRLAGGNEQFF.

The rearrangement uses TRBV15 and TRBJ2-7; weak D call: TRBD2 (5 bases). Germline V lookup: CDR1 LNHNV, CDR2 YYDKDF (reference sequence). The V end lost 10 bases, the J end lost 2 bases, and 12 bases lay between the germline ends. This CDR3 has 12 residues. The CDR3 is CASGEGPYEQYF. For the CDR3, the DNA is TGTGCCAGTGGAGAGGGCCCCTACGAGCAGTACTTC.

This clonotype was picked up a small number of times. V usage is TRBV20-1 and J usage is TRBJ1-5, with D unclear. Germline V gives CDR1 DFQATT, CDR2 SNEGSKA (reference sequence). The length of the CDR3 is 12 residues. V was clipped by 6 bases and J by 4 bases, with 10 bases between them. Here the CDR3 reads CSAYDGNQPQHF. The DNA of the CDR3 is TGCAGTGCATACGACGGGAATCAGCCCCAGCATTTT.

This clonotype showed up just a few times. A much bigger clone sits one base away, suggesting this may be a read error. The rearrangement uses TRBV29-1 and TRBJ2-5, with 7 bases fitting TRBD2. Germline trimming cut 7 bases from V and 11 bases from J; bases unmatched to any gene: 13. This CDR3 spans 12 amino acids. Germline CDR1 and CDR2: SQVTM and ANQGSEA. CDR3: CSAGLADNEQYF. For the CDR3, the DNA is TGCAGCGCCGGTCTAGCGGACAATGAGCAGTACTTC.

The V call is TRBV7-9, the J call TRBJ2-1; 10 bases are a match to TRBD2. CDR1 is SEHNR and CDR2 is FQNEAQ in the germline V gene (reference sequence). J lost 9 bases, V lost 5 bases, and 10 bases had no gene match. The CDR3 loop spans 15 amino acids. The chain's CDR3 is CASSPSGGAETEQFF. The DNA for the CDR3 is TGTGCCAGCAGCCCCAGCGGGGGGGCCGAAACTGAGCAGTTCTTC. Filled out from reference TRBV7-9 and TRBJ2-1, the complete variable domain reads DTGVSQNPRHKITKRGQNVTFRCDPISEHNRLYWYRQTLGQGPEFLTYFQNEAQLEKSRLLSDRFSAERPKGSFSTLEIQRTEQGDSAMYLCASSPSGGAETEQFFGPGTRLTVL.

This clonotype was detected only once. A much larger clonotype is one base distant, so this may be a read error. The chain employs TRBV11-2 and TRBJ2-7; a possible D gene is TRBD2 (6 bases). CDR1 is SGHAT, CDR2 FQNNGV, per germline. The CDR3 contains 16 residues. The CDR3 nucleotides read TGTGCCGGCAGCTTAGCGGAGGGGTGGGTCTCCTACGAGCAGTACTTC. Protein sequence: CAGSLAEGWVSYEQYF.

This clonotype showed up just a few times. The chain links TRBV5-1 to TRBJ2-2, with TRBD1 matching 9 bases. V was clipped by 3 bases and J by 2 bases; unmatched bases: 2. CDR1 and CDR2 from the germline V gene are SGHRS and YFSETQ. This CDR3 region has 15 residues. CDR3 residues: CASSWDRANTGELFF. CDR3 nucleotides: TGCGCCAGCAGCTGGGACAGGGCTAACACCGGGGAGCTGTTTTTT.

The chain is built from TRBV20-1 and TRBJ2-5; 8 bases agree with TRBD1. Germline V gives CDR1 DFQATT, CDR2 SNEGSKA (reference sequence). The CDR3 sequence is 17 residues long. The V gene end was trimmed by 1 base and the J gene end by 3 bases; junction bases not matched to a gene: 13. CDR3 in DNA: TGCAGTGCTAGAGTCCTGGGGTTCAGGGGGCGGGAAGAGACCCAGTACTTC. Its protein product is CSARVLGFRGREETQYF.

The gene calls are TRBV7-3 and TRBJ2-1; 8 nucleotides line up with TRBD1. Trimming cost V 5 bases and J 3 bases; bases outside gene matches: 12. The length of the CDR3 is 17 residues. Germline V gene sequence: CDR1 SGHTA, CDR2 FQGTGA. The CDR3 sequence: CASSASPPTGGYNEQFF. The DNA of the CDR3 is TGTGCCAGCAGCGCCTCTCCGCCTACAGGGGGCTACAATGAGCAGTTCTTC.

This clonotype was observed a handful of times. This chain links TRBV12-5 with TRBJ2-5, with a tentative D call TRBD2 (5 bases). CDR1 and CDR2 from the germline V gene are LGHNT and FRNRAP. The V end lost 9 bases, the J end lost 5 bases, and 19 bases lay between the germline ends. CDR3 length equals 14 residues. This chain's CDR3 is CASHRGSVGETQYF. CDR3 coding DNA: TGTGCTAGCCACCGGGGTAGTGTGGGGGAGACCCAGTACTTC.

For this clonotype: With a much larger clone just one base away, this may be a read error. The chain employs TRBV10-3 and TRBJ2-5, with D perhaps matching TRBD1 (5 bases). The V end lost 5 bases, the J end lost 11 bases, and 12 bases lay between the germline ends. The CDR3 extends over 11 amino acids. Per the germline V gene, CDR1 is ENHRY and CDR2 is SYGVKD. Here the CDR3 reads CAISPDNEQYF. DNA of the CDR3: TGTGCCATCAGTCCGGACAATGAGCAGTACTTC.

The chain has TRBV3-1 and TRBJ2-1; D is unclear. Germline loops: CDR1 LGHDT, CDR2 YNNKEL (reference sequence). The length of the CDR3 is 11 residues. V was cut by 4 bases and J by 15 bases, with 13 bases left in between. CDR3 residues: CASSPGRIRFF. The DNA for the CDR3 is TGTGCCAGCAGCCCCGGAAGGATTCGGTTCTTC.

To note about this clonotype: Relative to the germline gene, one junction end is altered; a read error may explain this. V gene TRBV9 combines with J gene TRBJ1-1; 7 nucleotides match TRBD1. The CDR3 has 17 residues. Germline CDR1 is SGDLS and CDR2 is YYNGEE. The CDR3 bases are TGCGCCAGCAGCGTACTCCGGGACAGCCTTATGAACACTGAAGCTTTCTTT. This sequence encodes CASSVLRDSLMNTEAFF.

In its sample, this clonotype was seen a few times. The rearrangement uses TRBV3-1 and TRBJ1-2, with D possibly matching TRBD1 (5 bases). The V gene's germline CDR1 is LGHDT and CDR2 YNNKEL (reference sequence). V lost 0 bases, J lost 8 bases, and 13 bases lay in between. The CDR3 has 14 amino acids. The CDR3 region is CASSQEKGLWGYTF. The CDR3 DNA follows: TGTGCCAGCAGCCAAGAGAAGGGGCTATGGGGCTACACCTTC.

This rearrangement joins TRBV20-1 to TRBJ2-1; 10 bases align to TRBD2. Trimming removed 1 base from V and 13 bases from J; junction bases left unmatched: 4. The CDR3 contains 12 residues. Germline CDR1 is DFQATT and CDR2 is SNEGSKA (reference sequence). In DNA, the CDR3 is TGCAGTGCTAGAGTAGCTAGCGGGAGCCAGTTCTTC. Amino acids: CSARVASGSQFF.

This clonotype was picked up a small number of times. The junction and the germline gene differ at one end; a read error may be behind it. This rearrangement joins TRBV6-1 to TRBJ1-5, with D possibly TRBD1 on 6 matching bases. The germline gives CDR1 MNHNS, CDR2 SASEGT. The CDR3 is 15 amino acids. The CDR3 loop is CASSEGGYSNQPQHF. The CDR3 bases are TGTGCCAGCAGCGAAGGGGGGTATAGCAATCAGCCCCAGCATTTT.

This chain uses TRBV6-2 or TRBV6-3 with TRBJ2-7; tentatively, D is TRBD2 (6 bases). V lost 2 bases and J lost 7, with 15 bases in between. Germline lookup yields CDR1 MNHEY and CDR2 SVGEGT. The CDR3 is 14 amino acids. The CDR3 here is CASSYTSLYNEQYF. CDR3 nucleotide sequence: TGTGCCAGCAGTTACACTAGCTTATACAATGAGCAGTACTTC.

To note about this clonotype: One end of the junction is discordant with germline, which a read error may explain. The chain employs TRBV12-3 or TRBV12-4 and TRBJ1-2; D ambiguous. The CDR3 loop spans 13 amino acids. Written as DNA, the CDR3 is TGTGCCAGCAGTCGCGAACCTAACTATGGCCACACCTTC. Protein sequence: CASSREPNYGHTF.

The chain employs TRBV20-1 and TRBJ2-3; 8 nucleotides align to TRBD2. The germline V gene encodes CDR1 DFQATT and CDR2 SNEGSKA (reference sequence). This CDR3 has 17 residues. V was clipped by 3 bases and J by 3 bases; unmatched bases: 14. The CDR3 here is CSARPPPGLDITDTQYF. CDR3 nucleotides: TGCAGTGCTAGGCCCCCACCGGGACTAGATATAACAGATACGCAGTATTTT.